This T cell receptor beta chain was retrieved from a study of cytomegalovirus exposure and HLA in healthy donors. Study observations and caveats: There were several of the most significant clusters that appeared linked to common viral pathogens in a later analysis. Trimming of TCR beta V- and J-genes showed a link, identified in a later analysis, to a missense DCLRE1C variant.

A word on this clone: Antigen specificity is unknown.

The PCR ran on 60 Vbeta and 13 Jbeta primers. Source study methods: An analysis performed later counted 74 million or so unique TCR beta chains (approximately 10 million of them shared). The assay was immunoSEQ multiplex PCR, and TCRdb's table has in-frame clones only and misses some. The V and J calls and clone size are taken from that table; D and trimming were inferred from the DNA. Here the sample spans under 250,000 clones, 85% being singletons. Sample: PBMCs. This TCR came from a girl aged 2 to 10 in good health and CMV-seronegative.

The CDR3 coding sequence is TGCGCCAGCAGTTCCAGCGGGGCGCGGAATCAGCCCCAGCATTTT. Its protein product is CASSSSGARNQPQHF. The chain couples TRBV5-1 to TRBJ1-5; perhaps TRBD1 as D (5 bases). Germline CDR1 and CDR2: SGHRS and YFSETQ. V lost 5 bases and J lost 4, with 16 bases in between. The CDR3 is 15 residues long.